A selection of T cell receptor beta chains follows, all from one sample in a study of shared clonotypes between healthy human individuals. Clones were sequenced by immunoSEQ multiplex PCR, and TCRdb holds only the in-frame ones, with some missing. The sample includes 660,000 or so clones, 95% to 96% of them seen just once. Material for sequencing was naive CD8+ T cells sorted from blood. The source of these receptors is a woman younger than 45 in good health. CDR3s include the opening cysteine and the closing phenylalanine or tryptophan. The D gene is left open where the match is weak. Clone sizes are given selectively: once, few, many, or a class where the clone is expanded.

>NA|TRBJ2-1|NA|TRBV6-5
CASSYVRASEQFF
TGTGCCAGCAGTTACGTCAGGGCCAGTGAGCAGTTCTTC
>NA|TRBJ2-7|NA|TRBV11-2
CASSTRDNFYEQYF
TGTGCCAGCAGCACCCGGGACAATTTTTACGAGCAGTACTTC
>NA|TRBJ2-3|NA|TRBV4-1
CASSQLGLRTDTQYF
TGCGCCAGCAGCCAATTGGGTTTAAGGACAGATACGCAGTATTTT
>NA|TRBJ2-1|NA|TRBV4-1
CASSQDQFTYNEQFF
TGCGCCAGCAGCCAAGACCAGTTTACCTACAATGAGCAGTTCTTC
>NA|TRBJ1-5|NA|TRBV27
CASSLYKDPGSNQPQHF
TGTGCCAGCAGTTTATATAAGGACCCTGGGAGCAATCAGCCCCAGCATTTT
>NA|TRBJ2-7|NA|TRBV13
CASSLRDNLHYEQYF
TGTGCCAGCAGCTTGAGGGACAATCTCCACTACGAGCAGTACTTC
>NA|TRBJ2-2|NA|TRBV4-2
CASSQDRGGGTGELFF
TGTGCCAGCAGCCAAGATCGAGGAGGGGGGACCGGGGAGCTGTTTTTT
>NA|TRBJ2-2|NA|TRBV27
CASSYGQGIGELFF
TGTGCCAGCAGTTACGGGCAGGGCATCGGGGAGCTGTTTTTT
>NA|TRBJ1-5|NA|TRBV13
CASSLGFSNQPQHF
TGTGCCAGCAGCTTAGGGTTTAGCAATCAGCCCCAGCATTTT
>TRBD2|TRBJ2-1|NA|TRBV15
CATSRGTSGRSLEQFF
TGTGCCACCAGCAGAGGGACTAGCGGGAGGTCGCTTGAGCAGTTCTTC
>NA|TRBJ1-5|NA|TRBV7-9
CASSDHNQPQHF
TGTGCCAGCAGCGACCACAATCAGCCCCAGCATTTT
>NA|TRBJ1-5|NA|TRBV28
CASSLTLYSNQPQHF
TGTGCCAGCAGTTTGACTTTGTATAGCAATCAGCCCCAGCATTTT
>TRBD2|TRBJ2-1|NA|TRBV9
CASSVDSGSTDEQFF
TGTGCCAGCAGCGTAGACAGCGGGAGCACCGATGAGCAGTTCTTC
>NA|TRBJ2-1|NA|TRBV29-1
CSVERAVDYNEQFF
TGCAGCGTTGAACGGGCGGTAGACTACAATGAGCAGTTCTTC
>NA|TRBJ2-2|NA|TRBV11-2
CACADVVTGELFF
TGTGCCTGCGCCGACGTGGTTACTGGGGAGCTGTTTTTT
>NA|TRBJ1-5|NA|TRBV6-5
CASSAQSGAQPQHF
TGTGCCAGCAGTGCTCAGTCGGGGGCTCAGCCCCAGCATTTT
>TRBD1|TRBJ1-2|NA|TRBV5-1
CASSFTGTDLYGYTF
TGCGCCAGCAGCTTTACTGGGACAGACCTCTATGGCTACACCTTC
>NA|TRBJ1-3|NA|TRBV2
CASRQTRSGNTIYF
TGTGCCAGCAGACAGACCCGCTCTGGAAACACCATATATTTT
>TRBD2|TRBJ2-1|once|TRBV13
CASSFGTSGSVYNEQFF
TGTGCCAGCAGCTTCGGGACTAGCGGGAGTGTATACAATGAGCAGTTCTTC